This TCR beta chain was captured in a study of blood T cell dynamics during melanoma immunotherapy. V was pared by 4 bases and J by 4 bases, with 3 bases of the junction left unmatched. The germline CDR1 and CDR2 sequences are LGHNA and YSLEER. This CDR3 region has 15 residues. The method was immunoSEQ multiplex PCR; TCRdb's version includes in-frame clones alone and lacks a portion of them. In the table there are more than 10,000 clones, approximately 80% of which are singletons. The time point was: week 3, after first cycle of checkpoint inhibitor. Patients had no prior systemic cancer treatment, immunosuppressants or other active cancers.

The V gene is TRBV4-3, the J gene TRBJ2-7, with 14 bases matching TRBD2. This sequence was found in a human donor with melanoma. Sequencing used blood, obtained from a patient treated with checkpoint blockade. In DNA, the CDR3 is TGCGCCAGCAGCCTGGGACTAGCGGGAGAATACGAGCAGTACTTC. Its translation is CASSLGLAGEYEQYF.